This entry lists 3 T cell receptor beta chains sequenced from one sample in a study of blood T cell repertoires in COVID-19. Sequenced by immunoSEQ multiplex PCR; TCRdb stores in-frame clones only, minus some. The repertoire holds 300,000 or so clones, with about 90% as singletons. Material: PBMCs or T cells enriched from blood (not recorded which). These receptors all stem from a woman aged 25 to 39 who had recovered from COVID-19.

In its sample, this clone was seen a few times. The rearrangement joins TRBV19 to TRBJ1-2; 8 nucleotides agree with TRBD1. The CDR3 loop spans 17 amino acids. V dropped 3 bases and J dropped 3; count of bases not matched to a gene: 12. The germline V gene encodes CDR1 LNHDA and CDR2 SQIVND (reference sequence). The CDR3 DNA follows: TGTGCCAGTAGTATTCTATCCGGGGGACAGGTCCACTATGGCTACACCTTC. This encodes CASSILSGGQVHYGYTF.

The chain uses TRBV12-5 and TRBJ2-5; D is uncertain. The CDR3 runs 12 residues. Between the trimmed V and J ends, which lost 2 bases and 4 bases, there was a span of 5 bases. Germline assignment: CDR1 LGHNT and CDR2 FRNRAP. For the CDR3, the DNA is TGTGCTAGTGGTTTGCCTTTAGAGACCCAGTACTTC. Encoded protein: CASGLPLETQYF. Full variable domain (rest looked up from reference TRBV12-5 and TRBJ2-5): DARVTQTPRHKVTEMGQEVTMRCQPILGHNTVFWYRQTMMQGLELLAYFRNRAPLDDSGMPKDRFSAEMPDATLATLKIQPSEPRDSAVYFCASGLPLETQYFGPGTRLLVL.

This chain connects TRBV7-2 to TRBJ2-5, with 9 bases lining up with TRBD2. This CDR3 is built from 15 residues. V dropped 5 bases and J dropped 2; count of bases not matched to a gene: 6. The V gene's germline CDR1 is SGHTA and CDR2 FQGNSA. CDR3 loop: CASSVMAGGQETQYF. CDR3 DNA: TGTGCCAGCAGCGTCATGGCGGGGGGGCAAGAGACCCAGTACTTC.